The 5 T cell receptor beta chains below all came from one sample that was sequenced in a study of vaccination effects on CD4 cells after COVID-19. Profiling relied on immunoSEQ multiplex PCR, and the TCRdb table lists in-frame clones only, not all of them. The sample has fewer than 40,000 clones, around four fifths seen once. Their cognate antigens are unknown. Sequencing was preceded by expansion of antigen-specific CD4+ T cells with viral peptide pools in the ViraFEST assay. The culture ran for roughly 10 days before CD4+ T cells were isolated. Participants were given two doses of BNT162b2 or mRNA-1273 vaccine. Sequencing was performed on CD4+ T cells from PBMCs cultured with HCoV-NL63 spike peptides, taken after COVID-19 vaccination. These receptors were taken from a human donor who received a COVID-19 vaccine. Some clones in this sample may be carry-over from other donors' samples.

The rearrangement links TRBV5-1 to TRBJ2-3, with D possibly matching TRBD2 (6 bases). Trimming cost V 0 bases and J 8 bases, with 10 bases left between them. Germline CDR1 and CDR2: SGHRS and YFSETQ. The CDR3 runs to 13 residues. The CDR3 here is CASSLGEATTQYF. The CDR3 region has the DNA TGCGCCAGCAGCTTGGGGGAGGCTACTACGCAGTATTTT.

The chain carries TRBV5-1 and TRBJ2-5; TRBD1 matches 8 bases. CDR3 length: 15 amino acids. Germline V lookup: CDR1 SGHRS, CDR2 YFSETQ. The ends lost 3 bases at V and 5 bases at J; junction bases unmatched: 9. CDR3 sequence: CASSSKDRGGETQYF. Here the CDR3 DNA reads TGCGCCAGCAGCTCTAAAGACAGGGGTGGGGAGACCCAGTACTTC. Full variable domain (missing parts from reference TRBV5-1 and TRBJ2-5): KAGVTQTPRYLIKTRGQQVTLSCSPISGHRSVSWYQQTPGQGLQFLFEYFSETQRNKGNFPGRFSGRQFSNSRSEMNVSTLELGDSALYLCASSSKDRGGETQYFGPGTRLLVL.

This chain connects TRBV2 to TRBJ1-1, with 7 bases matching TRBD1. This CDR3 is built from 14 residues. V dropped 6 bases and J dropped 3; count of bases not matched to a gene: 7. Germline assignment: CDR1 SNHLY and CDR2 FYNNEI. The CDR3: CASRATGEYTEAFF. In nucleotides, the CDR3 is TGTGCCAGCAGAGCTACAGGGGAATACACTGAAGCTTTCTTT.

The rearrangement joins TRBV18 to TRBJ2-5; no clear D. CDR1 is KGHSH and CDR2 is LQKENI in the germline V gene. The CDR3 length is 12 residues. V was shortened by 3 bases and J by 5 bases, with 7 bases between the two germline ends. The CDR3 loop is CASSPVGETQYF. CDR3 coding DNA: TGTGCCAGCTCACCGGTGGGCGAGACCCAGTACTTC.

The chain is built from TRBV7-9 and TRBJ2-7; D gene uncertain. V was clipped by 7 bases and J by 3 bases, with 22 bases between them. CDR3 length: 16 residues. CDR1 and CDR2 from the germline V gene are SEHNR and FQNEAQ (reference sequence). The CDR3: CASIVGKGVGIYEQYV. The CDR3 DNA is TGTGCCAGCATTGTTGGGAAAGGAGTAGGGATCTACGAGCAGTACGTC.